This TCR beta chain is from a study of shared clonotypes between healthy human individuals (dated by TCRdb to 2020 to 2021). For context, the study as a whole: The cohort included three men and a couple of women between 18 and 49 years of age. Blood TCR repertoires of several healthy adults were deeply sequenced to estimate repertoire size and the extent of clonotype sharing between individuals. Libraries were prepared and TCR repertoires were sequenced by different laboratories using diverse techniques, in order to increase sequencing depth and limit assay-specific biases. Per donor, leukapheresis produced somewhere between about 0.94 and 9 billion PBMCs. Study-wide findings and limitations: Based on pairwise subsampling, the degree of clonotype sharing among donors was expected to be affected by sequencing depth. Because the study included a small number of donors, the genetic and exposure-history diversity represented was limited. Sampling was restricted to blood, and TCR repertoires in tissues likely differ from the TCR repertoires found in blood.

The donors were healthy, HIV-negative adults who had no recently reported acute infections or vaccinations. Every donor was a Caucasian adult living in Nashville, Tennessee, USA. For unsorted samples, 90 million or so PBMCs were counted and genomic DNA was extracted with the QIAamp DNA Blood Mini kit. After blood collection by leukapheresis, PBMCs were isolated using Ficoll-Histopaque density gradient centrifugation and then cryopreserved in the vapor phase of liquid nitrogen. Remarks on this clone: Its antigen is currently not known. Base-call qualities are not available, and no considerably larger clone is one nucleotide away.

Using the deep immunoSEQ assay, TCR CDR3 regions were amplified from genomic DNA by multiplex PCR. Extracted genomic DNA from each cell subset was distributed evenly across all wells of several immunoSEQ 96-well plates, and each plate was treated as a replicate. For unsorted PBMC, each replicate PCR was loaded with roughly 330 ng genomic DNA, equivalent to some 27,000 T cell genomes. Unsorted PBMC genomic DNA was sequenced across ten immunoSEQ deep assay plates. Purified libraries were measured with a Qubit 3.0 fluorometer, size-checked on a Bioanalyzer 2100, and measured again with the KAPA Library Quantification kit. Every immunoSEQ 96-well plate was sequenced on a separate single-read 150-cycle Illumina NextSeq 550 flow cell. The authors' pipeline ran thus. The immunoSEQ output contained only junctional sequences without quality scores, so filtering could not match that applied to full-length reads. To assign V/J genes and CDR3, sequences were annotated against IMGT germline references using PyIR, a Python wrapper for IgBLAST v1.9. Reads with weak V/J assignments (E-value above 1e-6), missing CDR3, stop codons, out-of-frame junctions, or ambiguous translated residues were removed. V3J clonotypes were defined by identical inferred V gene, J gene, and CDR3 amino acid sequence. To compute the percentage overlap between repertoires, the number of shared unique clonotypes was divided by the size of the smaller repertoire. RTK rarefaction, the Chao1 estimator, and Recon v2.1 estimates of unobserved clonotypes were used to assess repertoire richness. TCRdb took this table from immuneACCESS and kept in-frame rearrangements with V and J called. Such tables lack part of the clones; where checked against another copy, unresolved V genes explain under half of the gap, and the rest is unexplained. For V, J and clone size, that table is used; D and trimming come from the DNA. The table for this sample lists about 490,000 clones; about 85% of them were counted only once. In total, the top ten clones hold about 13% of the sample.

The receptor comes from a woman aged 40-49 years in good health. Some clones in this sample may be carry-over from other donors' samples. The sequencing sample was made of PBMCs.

The CDR3 region: CAWSAGSGRLFF. The DNA is as follows: TGTGCCTGGAGTGCTGGGTCCGGGAGACTGTTCTTC. Recombination linked TRBV30 to TRBJ2-1, with TRBD2 as a weak D call on 6 bases. For CDR1 and CDR2, the germline V gene (reference sequence) lists GTSNPN and SVGIG. Spanning cysteine to phenylalanine, the CDR3 consists of 12 amino acids. Only the CDR3 DNA stays, 36 bases, in frame from base 1. The germline ends are 16 bases apart after V is trimmed by 1 base and J by 15 bases. Beyond the CDR3, the reference TRBV30 and TRBJ2-1 genes provide the residues; the full variable domain reads: SQTIHQWPATLVQPVGSPLSLECTVEGTSNPNLYWYRQAAGRGLQLLFYSVGIGQISSEVPQNLSASRPQDRQFILSSKKLLLSDSGFYLCAWSAGSGRLFFGPGTRLTVL.